Listed here are 8 T cell receptor beta chains from one sample, sequenced in a study of T cell responses to AZD1222 COVID-19 vaccine. The data were produced by immunoSEQ multiplex PCR, yet TCRdb's version contains in-frame clones alone and is incomplete. The sample lists 150,000 to 160,000 clones, 85% to 95% occurring once. The sequencing here drew on peripheral blood, taken 28 days after the second AZD1222 dose. Receptor source: an adult who received the AZD1222 COVID-19 vaccine.

The chain has TRBV27 and TRBJ1-5; perhaps TRBD1 as D (5 bases). Per the germline V gene, CDR1 is MNHEY and CDR2 is SMNVEV (reference sequence). Trimming took off 5 bases at V and 6 bases at J, with 23 bases between the two ends. There are 17 residues in the CDR3. As DNA, the CDR3 is TGTGCCAGCAGTCCATCTACCCTCCCAGGGAATTTTCAGCCCCAGCATTTT. This encodes CASSPSTLPGNFQPQHF.

This clone was detected once. J is TRBJ1-2 and V is TRBV28, with D perhaps TRBD1 (6 bases). The CDR3 contains 13 residues. Germline V gene sequence: CDR1 MDHEN, CDR2 SYDVKM. V was trimmed by 10 bases and J by 7 bases, leaving 19 bases between them. In nucleotides, the CDR3 is TGTGCCACCTGGACAGCCTTAATTGGTGGCTACACCTTC. Amino acids: CATWTALIGGYTF.

The genes are TRBV6-5 and TRBJ1-6; tentatively, D is TRBD1 (5 bases). V was cut by 2 bases and J by 7 bases, with 12 bases left in between. Germline-derived CDR1 and CDR2 are MNHEY and SVGAGI. The CDR3 contains 15 residues. Here the CDR3 reads CASSYGDDHNSPLHF. DNA of the CDR3: TGTGCCAGCAGTTACGGGGACGATCACAATTCACCCCTCCACTTT.

The chain combines TRBV27 with TRBJ1-1, with D perhaps TRBD1 (5 bases). The CDR3 contains 13 residues. Germline values: CDR1 MNHEY, CDR2 SMNVEV (reference sequence). Between the trimmed V and J ends, which lost 5 bases and 4 bases, there was a span of 11 bases. The CDR3 sequence: CASSPYGGTEAFF. In DNA form, the CDR3 reads TGTGCCAGCAGTCCCTATGGGGGCACTGAAGCTTTCTTT.

The chain joins TRBV5-1 to TRBJ2-6; 9 nucleotides match TRBD1. After removal of 6 bases from V and 0 bases from J, the junction contained 16 bases not matched to a gene. The CDR3 is 20 amino acids. Germline V gene lookup returns CDR1 SGHRS and CDR2 YFSETQ. The CDR3 protein is CASKGTGSSQDLSGANVLTF. CDR3 nucleotides: TGCGCCAGCAAAGGGACAGGGAGTAGCCAAGACCTCTCTGGGGCCAACGTCCTGACTTTC.

The chain combines TRBV5-4 with TRBJ2-7; no firm D call. Germline CDR1 and CDR2: SGHNT and YYREEE (reference sequence). The CDR3 is 15 amino acids. V was cut by 2 bases and J by 0 bases, with 12 bases left in between. As DNA, the CDR3 is TGTGCCAGCAGCTTCGACCGATTGGACTCCTACGAGCAGTACTTC. The encoded protein is CASSFDRLDSYEQYF.

In DNA, the CDR3 is TGTGCCAGCAGCTTAGCCCCGGCGGGGATGGGCGATACGCAGTATTTT. Translating gives CASSLAPAGMGDTQYF. The V gene is TRBV7-2, the J gene TRBJ2-3, with a tentative D call TRBD2 (6 bases). Trimming shortened V by 0 bases and J by 6 bases, and 16 bases separated the two germline ends. This CDR3 comprises 16 residues. In germline, CDR1 is SGHTA, CDR2 FQGNSA.

CDR3 protein: CASSKVGRNQPQHF. CDR3 bases: TGTGCCAGCAGCAAAGTCGGCAGGAATCAGCCCCAGCATTTT. The chain uses TRBV21-1 and TRBJ1-5; the D segment call TRBD1 is taken from the table without a DNA check. TRBV21-1 is assigned pseudogene status. The CDR3 is 14 residues long.